This T cell receptor beta chain was identified during a study of shared clonotypes between healthy human individuals. In the study overall: Used for every donor were three CD4 naive, three CD4 memory, two CD8 naive and one CD8 memory plate. General study points: Since donors were few, the genetic and exposure-history diversity represented was limited.

Every contributor of samples was a Caucasian grown-up residing in Nashville, Tennessee. CD8 memory was a combination of CD45RO+ cells and CCR7-negative CD45RA+ TemRA cells. Method: immunoSEQ multiplex PCR; TCRdb's copy keeps in-frame clones and lacks some. The sample has approximately 92,000 clones, approximately 70% seen once. This clone was detected only a few times. Its antigen is not known. Germline CDR1 reads SGHDT; CDR2 reads YYEEEE. Trimming shortened V by 4 bases and J by 0 bases, and 14 bases separated the two germline ends. The CDR3 extends over 16 amino acids. This receptor was obtained from a young man in good health. The sequencing input was memory CD8+ T cells sorted from blood. The subset is: CD45RO+ cells pooled with CCR7-negative TemRA cells. The chain recombines TRBV5-6 with TRBJ1-3; D is unclear. CDR3 amino acids: CASSETTWSSGNTIYF. CDR3 nucleotide sequence: TGTGCCAGCAGCGAAACAACTTGGAGCTCTGGAAACACCATATATTTT. The full variable domain, in which reference TRBV5-6 and TRBJ1-3 provide the parts outside the CDR3, is DAGVTQSPTHLIKTRGQQVTLRCSPKSGHDTVSWYQQALGQGPQFIFQYYEEEERQRGNFPDRFSGHQFPNYSSELNVNALLLGDSALYLCASSETTWSSGNTIYFGEGSWLTVV.